What follows describes a single TCR beta chain. Profiling relied on immunoSEQ multiplex PCR, and the TCRdb table lists in-frame clones only, not all of them. The repertoire holds 60,000 to 75,000 clones, with just over 90% as singletons. Trimming stripped 5 bases from V and 6 bases from J, with 16 bases between. This CDR3 is built from 15 residues. Germline CDR1 and CDR2: SEHNR and FQNEAQ (reference sequence). This receptor was identified in a middle-aged man with rheumatoid arthritis. Sequences were obtained from PBMCs. The rearrangement joins TRBV7-9 to TRBJ1-4; D perhaps matches TRBD1 (5 bases). In DNA form, the CDR3 reads TGTGCCAGCAGCCTCTTTGGCAGGGTAGATGAAAAACTGTTTTTT. The encoded protein is CASSLFGRVDEKLFF. Drawing the rest from reference TRBV7-9 and TRBJ1-4, the complete variable domain is DTGVSQNPRHKITKRGQNVTFRCDPISEHNRLYWYRQTLGQGPEFLTYFQNEAQLEKSRLLSDRFSAERPKGSFSTLEIQRTEQGDSAMYLCASSLFGRVDEKLFFGSGTQLSVL.